This T cell receptor (beta chain) emerged from a study of Ad26.COV2.S vaccination and SARS-CoV-2 variants. Study-level information: In the study, Ad26.COV2.S was injected intramuscularly once, or twice 56 days apart.

The sample's treatment: some 19 received Ad26.COV2.S at low or high dose, single or two shots; about 5 received placebo; per-sample allocation not given. Day 63 after the first injection of vaccine or placebo was the sampling time. An Ad26 vector that expressed Wuhan-strain SARS-CoV-2 spike constituted the vaccine. Per the germline V gene, CDR1 is MNHEY and CDR2 is SMNVEV (reference sequence). V shed 1 base, J shed 2 bases, and the junction held 8 bases outside the gene matches. CDR3 length: 17 residues. TCRdb's copy holds only in-frame clones and misses some; the assay was immunoSEQ multiplex PCR. The sample consists of around 450,000 clones, 70% to 90% of them appearing once.

The clonotype comes from a person aged 18-65 years who received the Ad26.COV2.S COVID-19 vaccine or a placebo. The rearrangement uses TRBV27 and TRBJ2-3; 8 nucleotides line up with TRBD2. The source material was peripheral blood, sampled in a trial of Ad26.COV2.S vaccine versus placebo. The CDR3 spells CASSLYLAGLDTDTQYF. Here the CDR3 DNA reads TGTGCCAGCAGTTTATACTTAGCGGGGCTCGACACAGATACGCAGTATTTT.